The 18 T cell receptor beta chains below come from one sample, sequenced in a study of glioma-infiltrating T cells after dendritic cell vaccination. Some clones are missing from TCRdb's copy, which holds only in-frame ones; the method was immunoSEQ multiplex PCR. Here the sample spans 70,000 to 90,000 clones, 80% to 85% being singletons. Time point indicated: after dendritic cell vaccination, including at tumor progression/relapse. Sample: blood, taken after dendritic cell vaccination. Receptors were obtained from a human donor with glioblastoma.

This clone was observed once. The gene calls are TRBV14 and TRBJ1-6, with 7 bases matching TRBD1. This CDR3 is 14 amino acids long. Germline values: CDR1 SGHDN, CDR2 FVKESK. With V trimmed by 3 bases and J by 9 bases, 5 bases remained unmatched. CDR3 loop: CASSQGTVGSPLHF. Written as DNA, the CDR3 is TGTGCCAGCAGCCAGGGGACAGTTGGTTCACCCCTCCACTTT.

The rearrangement links TRBV5-1 to TRBJ2-5; D might be TRBD1 (5 bases). Germline V gene sequence: CDR1 SGHRS, CDR2 YFSETQ. Between the trimmed V and J ends, which lost 6 bases and 5 bases, there was a span of 14 bases. The CDR3 loop spans 13 amino acids. CDR3 in amino acids: CASKVQEQETQYF. CDR3 bases: TGCGCCAGCAAAGTACAGGAGCAGGAGACCCAGTACTTC.

The chain employs TRBV30 and TRBJ1-1; a possible D gene is TRBD1 (6 bases). This CDR3 region has 16 residues. With 4 bases removed from V and 2 bases from J, the gap between germline ends came to 20 bases. Germline lookup yields CDR1 GTSNPN and CDR2 SVGIG (reference sequence). In DNA, the CDR3 is TGTGCCTGGACCCCACCCTGGACAGAGATTAACACTGAAGCTTTCTTT. Protein: CAWTPPWTEINTEAFF.

The V call is TRBV18, the J call TRBJ1-2; a possible D gene is TRBD1 (6 bases). The CDR3 is 14 residues long. Germline CDR1 reads KGHSH; CDR2 reads LQKENI. The ends were cut back, 5 bases at V and 7 bases at J, with 17 bases in the middle. Written as DNA, the CDR3 is TGTGCCAGCTCAACCCGGGACACAGGCAGTGGCTACACCTTC. Translating gives CASSTRDTGSGYTF. The full variable domain, in which reference TRBV18 and TRBJ1-2 provide the parts outside the CDR3, is NAGVMQNPRHLVRRRGQEARLRCSPMKGHSHVYWYRQLPEEGLKFMVYLQKENIIDESGMPKERFSAEFPKEGPSILRIQQVVRGDSAAYFCASSTRDTGSGYTFGSGTRLTVV.

The chain couples TRBV7-2 to TRBJ2-7, with D perhaps TRBD2 (5 bases). The V end lost 2 bases, the J end lost 3 bases, and 20 bases lay between the germline ends. Germline CDR1 SGHTA, CDR2 FQGNSA. CDR3 size: 17 residues. The CDR3 reads CASSLNSPRTGYYEQYF. The CDR3 region has the DNA TGTGCCAGCAGCTTAAACTCGCCTAGGACGGGATACTACGAGCAGTACTTC.

The chain combines TRBV18 with TRBJ2-7, with 9 bases identical to TRBD2. The CDR3 contains 13 residues. Trimming removed 4 bases from V and 3 bases from J; junction bases left unmatched: 1. Looked up from germline, CDR1 is KGHSH and CDR2 is LQKENI. CDR3 in amino acids: CASSQAGGYEQYF. CDR3 nucleotides: TGTGCCAGCTCACAAGCGGGGGGCTACGAGCAGTACTTC.

The CDR3 region has the DNA TGTGCCAGCAGTTACTCGATTGAACAGGGCTACGAGCAGTACTTC. Translated: CASSYSIEQGYEQYF. The chain has TRBV6-5 and TRBJ2-7, with D perhaps TRBD1 (6 bases). The CDR3 sequence is 15 residues long. V was trimmed by 0 bases and J by 3 bases, leaving 12 bases between them. Germline values: CDR1 MNHEY, CDR2 SVGAGI.

The V and J genes are TRBV9 and TRBJ1-1; no definite D call. V was shortened by 4 bases and J by 3 bases, with 10 bases between the two germline ends. The germline CDR1 and CDR2 sequences are SGDLS and YYNGEE. The CDR3 consists of 13 residues. Written as DNA, the CDR3 is TGTGCCAGCAGCCCTCTTGGAGACACTGAAGCTTTCTTT. It codes for CASSPLGDTEAFF.

V gene TRBV5-1 combines with J gene TRBJ1-2; D remains ambiguous. V lost 4 bases to trimming and J lost 0 bases, with 10 bases between them. Germline CDR1 SGHRS, CDR2 YFSETQ. The CDR3 has 14 amino acids. The CDR3 sequence: CASSPGGPNYGYTF. As DNA, the CDR3 is TGCGCCAGCAGCCCGGGAGGTCCTAACTATGGCTACACCTTC.

This clone was recorded once. J is TRBJ2-3 and V is TRBV10-3, with a possible D match to TRBD2 (5 bases). V shed 3 bases and J shed 6 bases, with 13 bases lying between them. From germline, CDR1 is ENHRY and CDR2 SYGVKD. This CDR3 region has 14 residues. CDR3 residues: CAISDRGAEDTQYF. The CDR3 DNA is TGTGCCATCAGTGACCGGGGAGCCGAGGATACGCAGTATTTT.

The chain is built from TRBV2 and TRBJ1-1, with D unclear. Germline V CDR1 and CDR2: SNHLY, FYNNEI. Trimming stripped 2 bases from V and 6 bases from J, with 7 bases between. This CDR3 spans 12 amino acids. CDR3 loop: CASSEFKSEAFF. CDR3 in DNA: TGTGCCAGCAGTGAATTTAAATCTGAAGCTTTCTTT. Combining the CDR3 with reference TRBV2 and TRBJ1-1 gives the whole variable domain EPEVTQTPSHQVTQMGQEVILRCVPISNHLYFYWYRQILGQKVEFLVSFYNNEISEKSEIFDDQFSVERPDGSNFTLKIRSTKLEDSAMYFCASSEFKSEAFFGQGTRLTVV.

This rearrangement joins TRBV18 to TRBJ2-7; D possibly corresponds to TRBD1 (6 bases). Germline loops: CDR1 KGHSH, CDR2 LQKENI. The V end was cut by 3 bases, the J end by 2 bases, with 17 bases between. The CDR3 runs to 16 residues. As DNA, the CDR3 is TGTGCCAGCTCACCCGAAATCGGGACAAAGGCCTACGAGCAGTACTTC. The encoded protein is CASSPEIGTKAYEQYF.

This chain connects TRBV5-4 to TRBJ1-2; D ambiguous. The germline V gene has CDR1 SGHNT and CDR2 YYREEE (reference sequence). This CDR3 spans 12 amino acids. V gave up 4 bases and J gave up 6 bases, with 10 bases separating them. The CDR3 loop reads CASSADIDGYTF. The CDR3, as DNA: TGTGCCAGCAGCGCAGACATCGATGGCTACACCTTC. Using reference TRBV5-4 and TRBJ1-2 for the parts outside the CDR3, the full variable domain is ETGVTQSPTHLIKTRGQQVTLRCSSQSGHNTVSWYQQALGQGPQFIFQYYREEENGRGNFPPRFSGLQFPNYSSELNVNALELDDSALYLCASSADIDGYTFGSGTRLTVV.

The chain employs TRBV7-6 and TRBJ2-1; the match to TRBD2 covers 9 bases. Germline CDR1 and CDR2: SGHVS and FNYEAQ. V shed 4 bases and J 7 bases; nucleotides not matched to a gene: 14. The length of the CDR3 is 17 residues. CDR3: CASSSVMGGGARNEQFF. CDR3 DNA sequence: TGTGCCAGCAGCTCCGTTATGGGCGGGGGGGCCAGGAATGAGCAGTTCTTC.

Points on this clone: The sample holds other DNA sequences that translate to the same CDR3. CDR3 sequence (DNA): TGTGCCAGCAGCTTAGCGGGGGGTTTCACCGGGGAGCTGTTTTTT. It specifies CASSLAGGFTGELFF. The chain has TRBV13 and TRBJ2-2, with 7 nucleotides matching TRBD2. This CDR3 has 15 amino acids. V trimming: 1 base; J trimming: 4 bases; junction bases outside the gene matches: 3. Germline CDR1 PRHDT, CDR2 FYEKMQ (reference sequence).

This chain connects TRBV7-8 to TRBJ1-2, with TRBD1 as a possible D gene (6 bases). Germline V CDR1 and CDR2: SGHVS, FQNEAQ. The V end lost 5 bases, the J end lost 5 bases, and 12 bases lay between the germline ends. The CDR3 runs to 13 residues. The CDR3 DNA follows: TGTGCCAGCAGCCAGGACAGCCGGTATGGCTACACCTTC. Encoded protein: CASSQDSRYGYTF.

V usage is TRBV30 and J usage is TRBJ2-1, with D possibly matching TRBD2 (5 bases). The CDR3 covers 13 residues. The ends were cut back, 2 bases at V and 4 bases at J, with 9 bases in the middle. The germline gives CDR1 GTSNPN, CDR2 SVGIG (reference sequence). The CDR3 loop is CAWSYGEYNEQFF. The CDR3 region has the DNA TGTGCCTGGAGTTACGGGGAATACAATGAGCAGTTCTTC.

The chain couples TRBV11-2 to TRBJ1-6; 8 nucleotides line up with TRBD1. J lost 13 bases, V lost 5 bases, and 19 bases had no gene match. This CDR3 has 17 amino acids. CDR1 is SGHAT, CDR2 FQNNGV, per germline. This CDR3 is CASSPDGTGVENHPLHF. Here the CDR3 DNA reads TGTGCCAGCAGCCCTGACGGGACAGGCGTTGAAAATCACCCCCTCCACTTT.